The source of this T cell receptor beta chain is a study of CD8 T cells in ankylosing spondylitis. Study-wide points: Significant enrichment of disease-linked clones was reportedly seen in matched ankylosing spondylitis synovial fluid.

TCRdb analysed the 5' RACE reads with MiXCR anew, one entry per CDR3 protein. The data contain 250,000 or so distinct CDR3 sequences, over 15% of them singletons. This clonotype was counted a few times. Its antigen is undetermined. The CDR3 runs 13 residues. Trimming took 3 bases from V and 6 from J, leaving 10 bases between them. The specimen sequenced was blood, either unsorted or a sorted T cell fraction (not recorded which). The chain is built from TRBV12-3 or TRBV12-4 and TRBJ2-3; no definite D call. This receptor was obtained from a male donor with ankylosing spondylitis or in good health (not recorded which). Here the CDR3 DNA reads TGTGCCAGCAGTTTTGAAGGTACCGATACGCAGTATTTT. Protein sequence: CASSFEGTDTQYF.